Below are 29 T cell receptor beta chains sequenced from a single sample in a study of blood T cell repertoires in COVID-19. Clones were read by immunoSEQ multiplex PCR, and TCRdb kept only the in-frame ones, dropping some. This table holds approximately 45,000 clones, 90% found once. The material sequenced was peripheral blood. These receptors were taken from a man aged 65 to 85 with acute or convalescent COVID-19.

The rearrangement joins TRBV4-2 to TRBJ2-7, with 7 nucleotides matching TRBD1. Germline CDR1 and CDR2: LGHNA and YNFKEQ. The CDR3 runs 16 residues. V was pared by 4 bases and J by 2 bases, with 11 bases of the junction left unmatched. For the CDR3, the DNA is TGTGCCAGCAGCCCAACTCCGGACAGGACCACCTACGAGCAGTACTTC. It translates to CASSPTPDRTTYEQYF.

The chain links TRBV27 to TRBJ1-5; possibly TRBD1 for D (5 bases). V gave up 6 bases and J gave up 5 bases, with 14 bases separating them. CDR1 is MNHEY and CDR2 is SMNVEV in the germline V gene (reference sequence). This CDR3 is built from 14 residues. The CDR3 nucleotides are TGTGCCAGCAGGGGGGGTTTTCAGGATCAGCCCCAGCATTTT. Its translation is CASRGGFQDQPQHF.

V gene TRBV19 combines with J gene TRBJ1-1; D is uncertain. The CDR3 is 12 amino acids. Trimming stripped 3 bases from V and 6 bases from J, with 8 bases between. Germline CDR1 is LNHDA and CDR2 is SQIVND (reference sequence). CDR3 bases: TGTGCCAGTAGTATCGGTCTATCTGAAGCTTTCTTT. Its protein product is CASSIGLSEAFF.

This chain joins TRBV5-1 and TRBJ1-1, with a possible D match to TRBD1 (6 bases). CDR1 is SGHRS, CDR2 YFSETQ, per germline. This CDR3 has 14 amino acids. Between the trimmed V and J ends, which lost 0 bases and 3 bases, there was a span of 9 bases. This CDR3 reads CASSLADSYTEAFF. In nucleotides, the CDR3 is TGCGCCAGCAGCTTGGCGGACAGCTACACTGAAGCTTTCTTT.

The V call is TRBV20-1, the J call TRBJ1-1, with D uncertain. This CDR3 has 13 amino acids. V dropped 5 bases and J dropped 0 bases, with 10 bases sitting between them. The germline gives CDR1 DFQATT, CDR2 SNEGSKA (reference sequence). The DNA of the CDR3 is TGCAGTGCTGGTGGCGGAATGAACACTGAAGCTTTCTTT. Translation: CSAGGGMNTEAFF.

The genes are TRBV2 and TRBJ2-3; weak D call: TRBD2 (6 bases). The length of the CDR3 is 15 residues. V was clipped by 6 bases and J by 5 bases, with 18 bases between them. CDR1 is SNHLY, CDR2 FYNNEI, per germline. The CDR3 loop reads CASRPAGRAEDTQYF. Written as DNA, the CDR3 is TGTGCCAGCAGGCCCGCGGGGCGGGCGGAAGATACGCAGTATTTT.

This chain joins TRBV11-2 and TRBJ2-7; TRBD2 agrees at 9 bases. CDR3 length: 15 amino acids. V was clipped by 1 base and J by 3 bases; unmatched bases: 4. The germline V gene encodes CDR1 SGHAT and CDR2 FQNNGV. As DNA, the CDR3 is TGTGCCAGCAGCTTAGCGGCTAGCGGGGTCTACGAGCAGTACTTC. Its protein is CASSLAASGVYEQYF.

The rearrangement links TRBV6-5 to TRBJ1-2; TRBD1 is a possible D gene (6 bases). The CDR3 has 13 residues. V was pared by 6 bases and J by 4 bases, with 12 bases between. The germline CDR1 and CDR2 sequences are MNHEY and SVGAGI. The CDR3 DNA sequence: TGTGCCAGCAGCCTACAGGGCTCCTATGGCTACACCTTC. It specifies CASSLQGSYGYTF.

This clone was observed a handful of times. The V and J genes are TRBV7-9 and TRBJ2-5; the match to TRBD2 covers 11 bases. Germline CDR1 SEHNR, CDR2 FQNEAQ (reference sequence). With V trimmed by 5 bases and J by 7 bases, 9 bases remained unmatched. This CDR3 is built from 15 residues. The CDR3 region is CASSLGTSGSATQYF. Here the CDR3 DNA reads TGTGCCAGCAGCCTAGGGACTAGCGGTAGTGCGACCCAGTACTTC.

The J gene is TRBJ2-2, the V gene TRBV6-5, with 7 nucleotides matching TRBD1. After removal of 10 bases from V and 0 bases from J, the junction contained 5 bases not matched to a gene. Germline CDR1 reads MNHEY; CDR2 reads SVGAGI. The CDR3 extends over 14 amino acids. Written as DNA, the CDR3 is TGTGCCACCGTCGGGACAGCGAACACCGGGGAGCTGTTTTTT. It yields the protein CATVGTANTGELFF.

This clone was seen a handful of times. This rearrangement joins TRBV28 to TRBJ2-7, with 7 bases that match TRBD1. The CDR3 has 15 residues. Germline CDR1 MDHEN, CDR2 SYDVKM. Trimming cost V 3 bases and J 0 bases; bases outside gene matches: 5. The CDR3 reads CASSLWDSYSYEQYF. The CDR3 nucleotides are TGTGCCAGCAGTTTGTGGGACAGCTACTCCTACGAGCAGTACTTC.

This clone was observed a single time. The chain carries TRBV4-1 and TRBJ1-3; 7 bases align to TRBD1. The junction had 5 bases not matched to a gene; V was cut back by 0 bases and J by 3 bases. The germline CDR1 and CDR2 sequences are MGHRA and YSYEKL. CDR3 size: 16 residues. CDR3 bases: TGCGCCAGCAGCCAAGATAAGGCAGGGGGTGGAAACACCATATATTTT. It encodes CASSQDKAGGGNTIYF.

The gene calls are TRBV4-3 and TRBJ1-2; 11 bases align to TRBD1. The length of the CDR3 is 17 residues. The V gene end was trimmed by 1 base and the J gene end by 4 bases; junction bases not matched to a gene: 8. CDR1 is LGHNA, CDR2 YSLEER, per germline. In nucleotides, the CDR3 is TGCGCCAGCAGCCAAGGAAGGACAGGGGGCCTAATCTATGGCTACACCTTC. Amino acid sequence: CASSQGRTGGLIYGYTF.

This chain links TRBV30 with TRBJ2-7; 9 bases line up with TRBD2. The CDR3 is 14 amino acids. The ends lost 4 bases at V and 2 bases at J; junction bases unmatched: 6. From germline, CDR1 is GTSNPN and CDR2 SVGIG (reference sequence). As DNA, the CDR3 is TGTGCCTGGATCCGTAGCGGGGGAGCCTACGAGCAGTACTTC. Encoded protein: CAWIRSGGAYEQYF.

The genes are TRBV7-3 and TRBJ2-7; 9 positions match TRBD1. The CDR3 runs to 17 residues. From germline, CDR1 is SGHTA and CDR2 FQGTGA. The J segment lost 2 bases and the V segment lost 8 bases, leaving 16 bases of the junction unmatched. This CDR3 is CASRVRTGDALPYEQYF. Here the CDR3 DNA reads TGTGCCAGCCGTGTGAGGACAGGGGACGCACTACCCTACGAGCAGTACTTC.

This chain links TRBV30 with TRBJ2-7; maybe TRBD1 (5 bases). CDR3 size: 13 residues. V was cut by 1 base and J by 2 bases, with 9 bases left in between. Germline lookup yields CDR1 GTSNPN and CDR2 SVGIG (reference sequence). In nucleotides, the CDR3 is TGTGCCTGGAGTGCAGGGTTTGCCTACGAGCAGTACTTC. Its protein product is CAWSAGFAYEQYF.

V usage is TRBV4-1 and J usage is TRBJ2-7; 11 nucleotides align to TRBD2. The V gene's germline CDR1 is MGHRA and CDR2 YSYEKL. Unmatched junction bases numbered 4, after V lost 0 bases and J lost 6 bases. This CDR3 contains 15 residues. The CDR3, as DNA: TGCGCCAGCAGCCAAGATAGCGGGGGGGCCCTCGAGCAGTACTTC. Amino acids: CASSQDSGGALEQYF.

As DNA, the CDR3 is TGTGCCAGCAGCTTCGGACAGCCAGCCTATAATTCACCCCTCCACTTT. It yields the protein CASSFGQPAYNSPLHF. The chain has TRBV7-2 and TRBJ1-6; D might be TRBD1 (6 bases). The CDR3 consists of 16 residues. Trimming left V 3 bases short and J 2 bases short, with 11 bases between. Germline V gene sequence: CDR1 SGHTA, CDR2 FQGNSA.

This clone was observed a single time. The chain joins TRBV5-1 to TRBJ1-5, with a possible D match to TRBD1 (6 bases). Germline loops: CDR1 SGHRS, CDR2 YFSETQ. Trimming removed 3 bases from V and 4 bases from J, with 11 bases in between. The CDR3 consists of 14 residues. The CDR3: CASSSGTQNQPQHF. CDR3 nucleotide sequence: TGCGCCAGCAGCTCGGGGACACAGAATCAGCCCCAGCATTTT. Together with reference TRBV5-1 and TRBJ1-5, the CDR3 gives the full variable domain: KAGVTQTPRYLIKTRGQQVTLSCSPISGHRSVSWYQQTPGQGLQFLFEYFSETQRNKGNFPGRFSGRQFSNSRSEMNVSTLELGDSALYLCASSSGTQNQPQHFGDGTRLSIL.

This chain uses TRBV28 with TRBJ2-2, with 10 bases aligning to TRBD1. The CDR3 extends over 16 amino acids. Trimming removed 6 bases from V and 0 bases from J; junction bases left unmatched: 4. Germline CDR1 reads MDHEN; CDR2 reads SYDVKM. As DNA, the CDR3 is TGTGCCAGCAGGACAGGGGGCGCCTCGAACACCGGGGAGCTGTTTTTT. The encoded protein is CASRTGGASNTGELFF.

V gene TRBV4-2 combines with J gene TRBJ1-2, with a tentative D call TRBD1 (5 bases). CDR1 LGHNA and CDR2 YNFKEQ come from the germline V gene. The CDR3 spans 15 residues. V was shortened by 0 bases and J by 4 bases, with 12 bases between the two germline ends. This chain's CDR3 is CASSQDRGGFYGYTF. CDR3 nucleotides: TGTGCCAGCAGCCAAGACCGCGGGGGATTCTATGGCTACACCTTC.

J is TRBJ2-1 and V is TRBV11-2; tentative D call: TRBD2 (5 bases). The germline gives CDR1 SGHAT, CDR2 FQNNGV. V lost 3 bases, J lost 0 bases, and 9 bases lay in between. The CDR3 runs 15 residues. The CDR3 nucleotides read TGTGCCAGCAGCTTCTCGGACTCCTCCTACAATGAGCAGTTCTTC. Protein product: CASSFSDSSYNEQFF. The full variable domain, completed using reference TRBV11-2 and TRBJ2-1, is EAGVAQSPRYKIIEKRQSVAFWCNPISGHATLYWYQQILGQGPKLLIQFQNNGVVDDSQLPKDRFSAERLKGVDSTLKIQPAKLEDSAVYLCASSFSDSSYNEQFFGPGTRLTVL.

V usage is TRBV12-3 or TRBV12-4 and J usage is TRBJ1-2, with 7 bases aligning to TRBD1. The CDR3 is 13 residues long. The ends lost 4 bases at V and 6 bases at J; junction bases unmatched: 5. The CDR3 bases are TGTGCCAGCAGTTCGACAGGGCCCCATGGCTACACCTTC. Translation gives CASSSTGPHGYTF.

V is TRBV19 and J is TRBJ2-5, with D perhaps TRBD2 (5 bases). V was clipped by 5 bases and J by 2 bases, with 9 bases between them. This CDR3 contains 13 residues. Germline lookup yields CDR1 LNHDA and CDR2 SQIVND (reference sequence). The CDR3 DNA is TGTGCCAGTAGTTCCCCGGGACAAGAGACCCAGTACTTC. Protein product: CASSSPGQETQYF.

The chain employs TRBV10-3 and TRBJ1-2; D unresolved. The length of the CDR3 is 14 residues. V lost 1 base and J lost 2, with 8 bases in between. The germline V gene encodes CDR1 ENHRY and CDR2 SYGVKD. CDR3 in amino acids: CAISEWRENYGYTF. In DNA form, the CDR3 reads TGTGCCATCAGTGAGTGGAGGGAAAACTATGGCTACACCTTC.

The rearrangement joins TRBV2 to TRBJ2-1; D gene ambiguous. V lost 6 bases and J 3 bases, leaving 15 bases between the germline ends. Germline V gene lookup returns CDR1 SNHLY and CDR2 FYNNEI. CDR3 length equals 15 residues. The DNA of the CDR3 is TGTGCCAGCAGATCCTCTGGCGGTAGCTACAATGAGCAGTTCTTC. It codes for CASRSSGGSYNEQFF. Full variable domain (rest looked up from reference TRBV2 and TRBJ2-1): EPEVTQTPSHQVTQMGQEVILRCVPISNHLYFYWYRQILGQKVEFLVSFYNNEISEKSEIFDDQFSVERPDGSNFTLKIRSTKLEDSAMYFCASRSSGGSYNEQFFGPGTRLTVL.

The chain uses TRBV19 and TRBJ1-4, with 9 bases that match TRBD1. Per the germline V gene, CDR1 is LNHDA and CDR2 is SQIVND (reference sequence). The trim removed 5 bases at V and 8 bases at J, leaving 9 bases unmatched. The CDR3 loop spans 15 amino acids. The CDR3 loop is CASSVQGAQKEKLFF. In DNA, the CDR3 is TGTGCCAGTAGTGTACAGGGGGCGCAGAAAGAAAAACTGTTTTTT.

V is TRBV14 and J is TRBJ2-3; 9 nucleotides agree with TRBD2. The junction had 3 bases not matched to a gene; V was cut back by 0 bases and J by 2 bases. Per the germline V gene, CDR1 is SGHDN and CDR2 is FVKESK. The length of the CDR3 is 16 residues. The CDR3 DNA reads as TGTGCCAGCAGCCAAGAGCGGGGGGGCCCCACAGATACGCAGTATTTT. Residues: CASSQERGGPTDTQYF.

This chain joins TRBV6-2 or TRBV6-3 and TRBJ2-5; TRBD1 matches 7 bases. Looked up from germline, CDR1 is MNHEY and CDR2 is SVGEGT. The CDR3 loop spans 14 amino acids. V gave up 0 bases and J gave up 9 bases; unmatched junction bases: 7. The CDR3 region has the DNA TGTGCCAGCAGTTACTCGAGCCTCCAGGGGGCCCAGTACTTC. Protein product: CASSYSSLQGAQYF.